This passage covers 24 T cell receptor beta chains from one sample sequenced in a study of cytomegalovirus exposure and HLA in healthy donors. A multiplex PCR was run with 60 Vbeta primers and 13 Jbeta primers. Produced via immunoSEQ multiplex PCR; TCRdb's table is partial and in-frame only. This sample has approximately 180,000 clones, with about two thirds found just once. Sequenced input: PBMCs. These receptors came from a human donor in good health.

The rearrangement links TRBV4-1 to TRBJ2-4, with D maybe TRBD1 (6 bases). The germline gives CDR1 MGHRA, CDR2 YSYEKL. The CDR3 is 17 amino acids. The germline V and J ends were trimmed by 0 bases and 3 bases, with 15 bases remaining between them. The CDR3 DNA reads as TGCGCCAGCAGCCAAGATAAGGGGGTTTGGGACAAAAACATTCAGTACTTC. It translates to CASSQDKGVWDKNIQYF.

V is TRBV5-1 and J is TRBJ2-1; possibly TRBD2 for D (7 bases). The germline V gene encodes CDR1 SGHRS and CDR2 YFSETQ. V was cut by 2 bases and J by 4 bases, with 22 bases left in between. CDR3 length: 18 amino acids. CDR3 sequence: CASSLGGRGGASYNEQFF. CDR3 DNA: TGCGCCAGCAGCTTAGGGGGTAGGGGGGGGGCGTCTTACAATGAGCAGTTCTTC.

This rearrangement joins TRBV5-1 to TRBJ2-1; D not certain. The CDR3 covers 14 residues. Germline CDR1 reads SGHRS; CDR2 reads YFSETQ. Between the trimmed V and J ends, which lost 0 bases and 4 bases, there was a span of 8 bases. CDR3 in DNA: TGCGCCAGCAGCTTGGCTGTCTCGTACAATGAGCAGTTCTTC. Its translation is CASSLAVSYNEQFF.

This clone was recorded a few times. V usage is TRBV6-1 and J usage is TRBJ1-6, with D hard to call. V gave up 11 bases and J gave up 8 bases, with 16 bases separating them. Germline V gene lookup returns CDR1 MNHNS and CDR2 SASEGT. This CDR3 has 13 residues. The chain's CDR3 is CAGRRSSDSPLHF. As DNA, the CDR3 is TGTGCCGGGAGGAGAAGTTCTGATTCACCCCTCCACTTT.

The chain recombines TRBV14 with TRBJ1-6; D ambiguous. V was cut by 0 bases and J by 7 bases, with 7 bases left in between. Per the germline V gene, CDR1 is SGHDN and CDR2 is FVKESK. The CDR3 consists of 14 residues. The CDR3 reads CASSQEVRNSPLHF. The CDR3 DNA sequence: TGTGCCAGCAGCCAAGAAGTCCGGAATTCACCCCTCCACTTT.

The rearrangement uses TRBV6-1 and TRBJ1-1; D possibly corresponds to TRBD1 (5 bases). The CDR3 totals 15 residues. Germline assignment: CDR1 MNHNS and CDR2 SASEGT. V gave up 0 bases and J gave up 5 bases, with 13 bases separating them. DNA of the CDR3: TGTGCCAGCAGTGAAGCGGGGGGGGGACTTACTGAAGCTTTCTTT. Its protein product is CASSEAGGGLTEAFF.

The CDR3 coding sequence is TGCGCCAGCAGCCAAGATTTACAGGGAGCATATGGCTACACCTTC. The encoded protein is CASSQDLQGAYGYTF. The rearrangement joins TRBV4-1 to TRBJ1-2; TRBD1 is a possible D gene (6 bases). V was trimmed by 0 bases and J by 5 bases, leaving 13 bases between them. The germline V gene encodes CDR1 MGHRA and CDR2 YSYEKL. The CDR3 is 15 amino acids.

The chain combines TRBV5-1 with TRBJ2-5, with D possibly TRBD2 on 6 matching bases. CDR1 and CDR2 (germline): SGHRS, YFSETQ. This CDR3 comprises 13 residues. Trimming removed 1 base from V and 3 bases from J, with 7 bases in between. The CDR3 loop is CASSLSGEETQYF. In nucleotides, the CDR3 is TGCGCCAGCAGCTTGTCGGGGGAAGAGACCCAGTACTTC.

This clone has a handful of counts. The gene calls are TRBV7-3 and TRBJ2-1; TRBD1 might be the D (6 bases). CDR1 SGHTA and CDR2 FQGTGA come from the germline V gene. This CDR3 has 13 residues. V was pared by 3 bases and J by 7 bases, with 10 bases between. CDR3 DNA: TGTGCCAGCAGCTTGGGGGCTCCTAATGAGCAGTTCTTC. This translates into CASSLGAPNEQFF. Full variable domain (rest looked up from reference TRBV7-3 and TRBJ2-1): GAGVSQTPSNKVTEKGKYVELRCDPISGHTALYWYRQSLGQGPEFLIYFQGTGAADDSGLPNDRFFAVRPEGSVSTLKIQRTERGDSAVYLCASSLGAPNEQFFGPGTRLTVL.

The V call is TRBV2, the J call TRBJ1-2; the match to TRBD1 covers 8 bases. Per the germline V gene, CDR1 is SNHLY and CDR2 is FYNNEI. The CDR3 runs to 14 residues. J lost 8 bases, V lost 4 bases, and 9 bases had no gene match. Here the CDR3 reads CASSGTGRSSGYTF. For the CDR3, the DNA is TGTGCCAGCAGTGGGACAGGGCGAAGCTCGGGCTACACCTTC.

V is TRBV7-8 and J is TRBJ1-1; D unclear. Trimming cost V 4 bases and J 3 bases, with 9 bases left between them. Germline V lookup: CDR1 SGHVS, CDR2 FQNEAQ. The CDR3 runs to 13 residues. The CDR3 loop is CASSYRRDTEAFF. The CDR3 coding sequence is TGTGCCAGCAGCTACCGCCGCGACACTGAAGCTTTCTTT.

The V gene is TRBV9, the J gene TRBJ1-3; a weak D match, TRBD1 (5 bases). V lost 3 bases, J lost 2 bases, and 27 bases lay in between. The CDR3 is 20 residues long. CDR1 and CDR2 from the germline V gene are SGDLS and YYNGEE. CDR3 sequence reads: CASSAFQGHRAPWAGNTIYF. CDR3 in DNA: TGTGCCAGCAGCGCCTTCCAGGGCCACCGAGCCCCATGGGCTGGAAACACCATATATTTT.

This clone was seen a few times. The rearrangement joins TRBV25-1 to TRBJ1-4, with D maybe TRBD1 (6 bases). The CDR3 is 16 amino acids. Germline V CDR1 and CDR2: MGHDK, SYGVNS. Trimming removed 1 base from V and 6 bases from J, with 15 bases in between. CDR3 in DNA: TGTGCCAGCAGTGAATTGAGTGGGGGCTCCGATGAAAAACTGTTTTTT. Translated: CASSELSGGSDEKLFF. Supplemented by reference TRBV25-1 and TRBJ1-4, the full variable domain reads EADIYQTPRYLVIGTGKKITLECSQTMGHDKMYWYQQDPGMELHLIHYSYGVNSTEKGDLSSESTVSRIRTEHFPLTLESARPSHTSQYLCASSELSGGSDEKLFFGSGTQLSVL.

This clone was seen a few times. This sequence joins TRBV7-9 and TRBJ1-1; D might be TRBD1 (5 bases). This CDR3 contains 15 residues. The germline V and J ends were trimmed by 5 bases and 1 base, with 14 bases remaining between them. Germline V gene data show CDR1 as SEHNR and CDR2 as FQNEAQ (reference sequence). This CDR3 reads CASSPNWGGNTEAFF. The CDR3 DNA sequence: TGTGCCAGCAGCCCCAATTGGGGGGGGAACACTGAAGCTTTCTTT.

The chain recombines TRBV7-6 with TRBJ2-7; 7 bases match TRBD1. The CDR3 is made up of 15 amino acids. CDR1 is SGHVS and CDR2 is FNYEAQ in the germline V gene. The V segment lost 5 bases and the J segment 2 bases; nucleotides outside the gene matches: 9. The CDR3 protein is CASSPEGAYPYEQYF. Here the CDR3 DNA reads TGTGCCAGCAGCCCCGAGGGGGCCTATCCCTACGAGCAGTACTTC. Full variable domain (outside the CDR3, taken from reference TRBV7-6 and TRBJ2-7): GAGVSQSPRYKVTKRGQDVALRCDPISGHVSLYWYRQALGQGPEFLTYFNYEAQQDKSGLPNDRFSAERPEGSISTLTIQRTEQRDSAMYRCASSPEGAYPYEQYFGPGTRLTVT.

The chain has TRBV9 and TRBJ2-7; TRBD2 agrees at 8 bases. There are 15 residues in the CDR3. CDR1 and CDR2 from the germline V gene are SGDLS and YYNGEE. Trimming at V came to 1 base and at J to 3 bases, leaving 6 bases not matched to a gene. The CDR3 nucleotides are TGTGCCAGCAGCGTACGCGGGGGGTCCAGCTACGAGCAGTACTTC. Translation: CASSVRGGSSYEQYF.

The chain combines TRBV19 with TRBJ1-2, with TRBD1 matching over 9 bases. The germline gives CDR1 LNHDA, CDR2 SQIVND (reference sequence). The ends lost 5 bases at V and 9 bases at J; junction bases unmatched: 13. The CDR3 length is 15 residues. This CDR3 is CASSVSGTGIIRYTF. Here the CDR3 DNA reads TGTGCCAGTAGTGTCTCCGGGACAGGGATAATTCGCTACACCTTC.

The rearrangement links TRBV19 to TRBJ2-2, with D possibly being TRBD2 (5 bases). This CDR3 contains 14 residues. Per the germline V gene, CDR1 is LNHDA and CDR2 is SQIVND (reference sequence). V was shortened by 6 bases and J by 4 bases, with 12 bases between the two germline ends. This CDR3 is CASRGASRTGELFF. The CDR3 DNA sequence: TGTGCCAGTAGAGGTGCTAGCCGCACCGGGGAGCTGTTTTTT.

This rearrangement joins TRBV5-8 to TRBJ1-5; the D is unclear. In germline, CDR1 is SGHTS, CDR2 YDEGEE. The CDR3 spans 16 residues. V lost 0 bases, J lost 4 bases, and 14 bases lay in between. CDR3 in amino acids: CASSLVRVLRNQPQHF. CDR3 nucleotides: TGTGCCAGCAGCTTGGTACGGGTGTTAAGGAATCAGCCCCAGCATTTT.

V is TRBV6-1 and J is TRBJ1-2; maybe TRBD1 (5 bases). V was trimmed by 2 bases and J by 0 bases, leaving 16 bases between them. Germline CDR1 MNHNS, CDR2 SASEGT. There are 17 residues in the CDR3. The CDR3 loop reads CASSETWAGGANYGYTF. In DNA, the CDR3 is TGTGCCAGCAGTGAAACCTGGGCCGGGGGAGCTAACTATGGCTACACCTTC.

The J gene is TRBJ1-1, the V gene TRBV19; possibly TRBD1 for D (5 bases). Germline-derived CDR1 and CDR2 are LNHDA and SQIVND (reference sequence). Deletions cut 4 bases from V and 5 bases from J, with 14 bases between. This CDR3 contains 14 residues. The CDR3: CASSTQERSTEAFF. CDR3 nucleotide sequence: TGTGCCAGTAGTACACAGGAGAGGAGTACTGAAGCTTTCTTT.

The V and J genes are TRBV5-1 and TRBJ1-2; 12 bases map to TRBD1. Per germline, CDR1 SGHRS and CDR2 YFSETQ. CDR3 size: 15 residues. The V segment lost 4 bases and the J segment 4 bases; nucleotides outside the gene matches: 5. The CDR3 here is CASSRGTGGSYGYTF. The DNA for the CDR3 is TGCGCCAGCAGCCGAGGGACAGGGGGCAGCTATGGCTACACCTTC.

This chain uses TRBV18 with TRBJ2-4, with D tentatively TRBD2 (6 bases). The CDR3 has 15 amino acids. The V gene's germline CDR1 is KGHSH and CDR2 LQKENI. Deletions cut 6 bases from V and 6 bases from J, with 18 bases between. The CDR3 region has the DNA TGTGCCAGCTCCCCCCTCGGGCAGGGAGGAAACATTCAGTACTTC. Protein: CASSPLGQGGNIQYF.

The genes are TRBV11-2 and TRBJ1-1; TRBD1 matches at 8 bases. The germline V gene encodes CDR1 SGHAT and CDR2 FQNNGV. The V and J ends lost 6 bases and 1 base, in that order; junction bases with no gene match: 7. The CDR3 covers 15 residues. The CDR3 coding sequence is TGTGCCAGCAGAGGGAACAGGGGGAGGAACACTGAAGCTTTCTTT. It translates to CASRGNRGRNTEAFF.